The next 26 T cell receptor beta chains were all read from a single sample in a study of Tregs in tolerant kidney transplant recipients (dated by TCRdb to the late 2010s). Library prep was done by the immunoSEQ multiplex PCR assay. In TCRdb, the immuneACCESS table is reduced to in-frame sequences with V and J assigned. These tables do not hold every clone; where another copy was compared, an unresolved V gene accounts for under half, and the others remain unexplained. The sample records 110,000 or so clones, 85% to 95% of which are singletons. Roughly 0.63% of the sample is in the top ten clones. The sequencing input was CD4+ T cells from blood. Receptors were obtained from a human donor in good health.

V gene TRBV5-1 combines with J gene TRBJ2-1, with D perhaps matching TRBD1 or TRBD2 (5 bases each). The CDR3 totals 13 residues. Trimming took 7 bases from V and 8 from J, leaving 16 bases between them. Germline V gene lookup returns CDR1 SGHRS and CDR2 YFSETQ. CDR3 nucleotide sequence: TGCGCCAGCGCGGTGGGGGTGTATTATGAGCAGTTCTTC. As protein: CASAVGVYYEQFF.

The rearrangement joins TRBV2 to TRBJ1-2; a possible D gene is TRBD1 (6 bases). Per germline, CDR1 SNHLY and CDR2 FYNNEI. Trimming shortened V by 3 bases and J by 4 bases, and 15 bases separated the two germline ends. This CDR3 has 15 amino acids. CDR3 in amino acids: CASSDPGAPFYGYTF. DNA of the CDR3: TGTGCCAGCAGTGACCCAGGGGCGCCCTTCTATGGCTACACCTTC.

The chain is built from TRBV5-1 and TRBJ1-2; D is unresolved. CDR1 and CDR2 from the germline V gene are SGHRS and YFSETQ. The CDR3 consists of 14 residues. V was clipped by 0 bases and J by 3 bases, with 9 bases between them. In nucleotides, the CDR3 is TGCGCCAGCAGCTTGGAGTCGGGGTACTATGGCTACACCTTC. It translates to CASSLESGYYGYTF.

The chain carries TRBV5-1 and TRBJ1-2; D unclear. Germline lookup yields CDR1 SGHRS and CDR2 YFSETQ. Trimming removed 5 bases from V and 3 bases from J, with 20 bases in between. The CDR3 has 16 residues. The CDR3 nucleotides read TGCGCCAGCAGTCCGGGAAGTAGTAGCACGGACTATGGCTACACCTTC. Residues: CASSPGSSSTDYGYTF.

The genes are TRBV4-1 and TRBJ2-5; 8 nucleotides match TRBD2. V trimming: 0 bases; J trimming: 4 bases; junction bases outside the gene matches: 13. The CDR3 extends over 18 amino acids. Germline V gene lookup returns CDR1 MGHRA and CDR2 YSYEKL. Written as DNA, the CDR3 is TGCGCCAGCAGCCAAGATCCTGTTAGCGGGGATTGGGGAGAGACCCAGTACTTC. This sequence encodes CASSQDPVSGDWGETQYF.

The rearrangement links TRBV18 to TRBJ2-5; 7 bases align to TRBD1. Germline V gene sequence: CDR1 KGHSH, CDR2 LQKENI. The CDR3 covers 17 residues. Trimming removed 2 bases from V and 2 bases from J; junction bases left unmatched: 11. The CDR3 is CASSPKGAQAPQETQYF. CDR3 sequence (DNA): TGTGCCAGCTCACCAAAGGGGGCCCAGGCCCCTCAAGAGACCCAGTACTTC. The variable domain in full, completed from reference TRBV18 and TRBJ2-5, reads NAGVMQNPRHLVRRRGQEARLRCSPMKGHSHVYWYRQLPEEGLKFMVYLQKENIIDESGMPKERFSAEFPKEGPSILRIQQVVRGDSAAYFCASSPKGAQAPQETQYFGPGTRLLVL.

This chain uses TRBV19 with TRBJ2-1; TRBD1 agrees at 8 bases. There are 13 residues in the CDR3. V shed 4 bases and J 6 bases; nucleotides not matched to a gene: 2. CDR1 and CDR2 (germline): LNHDA, SQIVND (reference sequence). CDR3 amino acids: CASSRQGANEQFF. The CDR3 coding sequence is TGTGCCAGTAGTAGGCAGGGGGCCAATGAGCAGTTCTTC.

The chain has TRBV5-4 and TRBJ2-5; TRBD1 agrees at 8 bases. The V and J ends lost 2 bases and 1 base, in that order; junction bases with no gene match: 4. CDR1 SGHNT and CDR2 YYREEE come from the germline V gene (reference sequence). This CDR3 has 15 amino acids. CDR3 in amino acids: CASSLGQGGQETQYF. In DNA form, the CDR3 reads TGTGCCAGCAGCTTAGGACAGGGTGGCCAAGAGACCCAGTACTTC.

The CDR3 DNA reads TGTGCCAGCAGCCCTGGGGGGGCAGGAGGGGTGAACTACGAGCAGTACTTC. Translation gives CASSPGGAGGVNYEQYF. The V gene is TRBV7-2, the J gene TRBJ2-7, with D possibly being TRBD2 (7 bases). V lost 5 bases, J lost 3 bases, and 23 bases lay in between. The germline CDR1 and CDR2 sequences are SGHTA and FQGNSA. This CDR3 contains 17 residues.

A word on this clone: The junction shows a germline mismatch at one end, possibly a read error. The V call is TRBV14, the J call TRBJ2-1; D remains unclear. The germline V gene encodes CDR1 SGHDN and CDR2 FVKESK. The CDR3 extends over 13 amino acids. The CDR3 loop reads CASSPVFLTGTIF. The CDR3 nucleotides are TGTGCCAGCAGCCCCGTCTTTTTAACCGGCACGATCTTC.

The chain carries TRBV7-2 and TRBJ1-1; possible D gene TRBD1, 6 bases. Between the trimmed V and J ends, which lost 3 bases and 8 bases, there was a span of 19 bases. The CDR3 spans 15 residues. Germline assignment: CDR1 SGHTA and CDR2 FQGNSA. The CDR3 DNA reads TGTGCCAGCAGCTTCCTTTTGGGGGGCGGGATGGAAGCTTTCTTT. This encodes CASSFLLGGGMEAFF. The full variable domain, in which reference TRBV7-2 and TRBJ1-1 provide the parts outside the CDR3, is GAGVSQSPSNKVTEKGKDVELRCDPISGHTALYWYRQSLGQGLEFLIYFQGNSAPDKSGLPSDRFSAERTGGSVSTLTIQRTQQEDSAVYLCASSFLLGGGMEAFFGQGTRLTVV.

This chain joins TRBV4-1 and TRBJ2-1, with TRBD2 as a possible D gene (5 bases). Trimming removed 3 bases from V and 8 bases from J, with 17 bases in between. The germline CDR1 and CDR2 sequences are MGHRA and YSYEKL. The CDR3 sequence is 15 residues long. The CDR3 DNA reads TGCGCCAGCAGCCACGTAGCGATCGTTGTTGATGAGCAGTTCTTC. Amino acid sequence: CASSHVAIVVDEQFF.

The chain uses TRBV29-1 and TRBJ2-2, with TRBD1 matching over 9 bases. Germline CDR1 SQVTM, CDR2 ANQGSEA. Losses at the gene ends were 7 bases for V and 4 bases for J; bases not matched to a gene: 7. The CDR3 is 14 amino acids. In nucleotides, the CDR3 is TGCAGCGGGTTGGGACAGGGCGGCACCGGGGAGCTGTTTTTT. It is translated as CSGLGQGGTGELFF.

The J gene is TRBJ2-2, the V gene TRBV7-3; D perhaps matches TRBD2 (6 bases). From germline, CDR1 is SGHTA and CDR2 FQGTGA. This CDR3 contains 15 residues. Between the trimmed V and J ends, which lost 1 base and 7 bases, there was a span of 13 bases. CDR3 protein: CASSLKAGGRGELFF. The CDR3 DNA reads TGTGCCAGCAGCTTAAAAGCCGGGGGACGCGGGGAGCTGTTTTTT.

The chain's CDR3 is CASSLEATNQPQHF. DNA of the CDR3: TGCGCCAGCAGCTTGGAGGCAACCAATCAGCCCCAGCATTTT. The V gene is TRBV5-1, the J gene TRBJ1-5; D gene unclear. V shed 0 bases and J shed 3 bases, with 7 bases lying between them. CDR1 and CDR2 from the germline V gene are SGHRS and YFSETQ. This CDR3 is 14 amino acids long.

Concerning this clone itself: Additional DNA sequences in this sample encode the identical CDR3. The chain uses TRBV5-1 and TRBJ2-5; D unclear. This CDR3 spans 12 amino acids. Germline V gives CDR1 SGHRS, CDR2 YFSETQ. Trimming pared 5 bases from V and 3 bases from J, leaving 8 bases between. In DNA, the CDR3 is TGCGCCAGCAGGGTGGCCGAAGAGACCCAGTACTTC. Its protein product is CASRVAEETQYF.

This rearrangement joins TRBV5-1 to TRBJ2-4, with 9 bases aligning to TRBD1. The trim removed 4 bases at V and 6 bases at J, leaving 5 bases unmatched. Germline V gene sequence: CDR1 SGHRS, CDR2 YFSETQ. The CDR3 totals 14 residues. The CDR3: CASSLDRGVNIQYF. The CDR3 region has the DNA TGCGCCAGCAGCCTTGACAGGGGGGTAAACATTCAGTACTTC.

This chain joins TRBV6-1 and TRBJ2-7; 8 bases are a match to TRBD1. CDR1 is MNHNS, CDR2 SASEGT, per germline. This CDR3 has 16 residues. Trimming removed 0 bases from V and 4 bases from J; junction bases left unmatched: 8. As DNA, the CDR3 is TGTGCCAGCAGTGAAGCGCTTGGACAGGGTAGATACGAGCAGTACTTC. This sequence encodes CASSEALGQGRYEQYF.

This rearrangement joins TRBV7-6 to TRBJ2-7, with 7 bases identical to TRBD1. Germline assignment: CDR1 SGHVS and CDR2 FNYEAQ. Trimming at V came to 5 bases and at J to 5 bases, leaving 15 bases not matched to a gene. This CDR3 is 16 amino acids long. CDR3 amino acids: CASSPRRRQGSHEQYF. In DNA form, the CDR3 reads TGTGCCAGCAGCCCCAGACGCAGACAGGGAAGCCACGAGCAGTACTTC.

This clone was detected once. The chain links TRBV30 to TRBJ2-4, with D perhaps matching TRBD2 (5 bases). CDR3 length: 14 residues. The V gene's germline CDR1 is GTSNPN and CDR2 SVGIG (reference sequence). Trimming pared 3 bases from V and 4 bases from J, leaving 13 bases between. The CDR3 loop is CAWSGRTGKNIQYF. For the CDR3, the DNA is TGTGCCTGGAGCGGAAGGACGGGGAAAAACATTCAGTACTTC.

CDR3 nucleotides: TGTGCCAGCAGCAACCTCCCAGGGGGGGGCTATGGCTACACCTTC. Translated, it gives CASSNLPGGGYGYTF. The V gene is TRBV6-5, the J gene TRBJ1-2; 7 bases match TRBD1. Germline CDR1 and CDR2: MNHEY and SVGAGI. The V segment lost 6 bases and the J segment 4 bases; nucleotides outside the gene matches: 11. The CDR3 spans 15 residues.

This clone was recorded only once. The chain employs TRBV7-6 and TRBJ2-5; 9 bases map to TRBD2. Germline V gene data show CDR1 as SGHVS and CDR2 as FNYEAQ. The CDR3 length is 17 residues. V was clipped by 1 base and J by 5 bases; unmatched bases: 11. This CDR3 reads CASSLGGSGRIGETQYF. In nucleotides, the CDR3 is TGTGCCAGCAGCTTAGGCGGTAGCGGGAGAATTGGGGAGACCCAGTACTTC.

The CDR3 spells CASSYSGRPNYGYTF. CDR3 nucleotide sequence: TGTGCCAGCAGTTACTCTGGCCGGCCTAACTATGGCTACACCTTC. V usage is TRBV6-5 and J usage is TRBJ1-2; D gene uncertain. The CDR3 loop spans 15 amino acids. V lost 0 bases and J lost 0, with 8 bases in between. Germline CDR1 and CDR2: MNHEY and SVGAGI.

The chain is built from TRBV5-6 and TRBJ1-1; D unclear. V dropped 0 bases and J dropped 3 bases, with 6 bases sitting between them. The CDR3 is 13 amino acids. From germline, CDR1 is SGHDT and CDR2 YYEEEE. CDR3 amino acids: CASSLVQDTEAFF. CDR3 DNA: TGTGCCAGCAGCTTGGTGCAGGACACTGAAGCTTTCTTT.

The chain uses TRBV5-8 and TRBJ1-2, with D possibly TRBD1 on 6 matching bases. Trimming removed 2 bases at V and 5 bases at J, with 22 bases between. The CDR3 is 17 residues long. Germline CDR1 reads SGHTS; CDR2 reads YDEGEE. CDR3 sequence: CASSFSLQGRGFYGYTF. In nucleotides, the CDR3 is TGTGCCAGCAGCTTCTCTCTCCAGGGCAGGGGCTTTTATGGCTACACCTTC.

The V and J genes are TRBV29-1 and TRBJ2-5, with D uncertain. CDR1 and CDR2 from the germline V gene are SQVTM and ANQGSEA. Trimming cost V 4 bases and J 0 bases, with 9 bases left between them. This CDR3 is 13 amino acids long. The chain's CDR3 is CSVGMSDQETQYF. In DNA, the CDR3 is TGCAGCGTTGGGATGTCAGACCAAGAGACCCAGTACTTC.